This TCR beta chain was documented in a study of early T cells in non-severe SARS-CoV-2 infection. This clonotype is categorized as medium-sized. This CDR3 comprises 14 residues. The V gene's germline CDR1 is MDHEN and CDR2 SYDVKM. The V end was cut by 2 bases, the J end by 6 bases, with 14 bases between. TCRdb re-called the 5' RACE reads through MiXCR, storing one row per CDR3 protein. The table has around 30,000 distinct CDR3 sequences, about 6% seen once. V usage is TRBV28 and J usage is TRBJ2-7; weak D call: TRBD2 (5 bases). Sequenced sample: whole blood. The clonotype originates from an adult who was a healthcare worker with PCR-confirmed SARS-CoV-2 infection or an uninfected control (not recorded which). The CDR3 bases are TGTGCCAGCAGTTTAGGTGGGAGTGCGGTCGAGCAGTACTTC. Amino acid sequence: CASSLGGSAVEQYF.